Listed below are T cell receptor beta chains from one sample, sequenced in a study of blood T cell repertoires in COVID-19. The data were produced by immunoSEQ multiplex PCR, yet TCRdb's version contains in-frame clones alone and is incomplete. The table records around 100,000 clones, 75% to 95% of them present only once. Input material: peripheral blood. The receptors come from a man between 18 and 35 years old with acute or convalescent COVID-19. CDR3s include the opening cysteine and the closing phenylalanine or tryptophan. A D gene is named only where the DNA matches it firmly. Size is stated for part of the rows, as once, few or many counts, or as a class when the clone is expanded.

v_call: TRBV24-1
d_call: TRBD2
clone_size: -
j_call: TRBJ2-7
cdr3_nt: TGTGCCACCAGTGACCTGACTAGCGGGCTCTCCTACGAGCAGTACTTC
cdr3_aa: CATSDLTSGLSYEQYF

v_call: TRBV19
d_call: TRBD1
clone_size: -
j_call: TRBJ1-2
cdr3_nt: TGTGCCAGTAGACAGGACAGGAGGGAGGATGGCTACACCTTC
cdr3_aa: CASRQDRREDGYTF

v_call: TRBV19
d_call: -
clone_size: -
j_call: TRBJ1-1
cdr3_nt: TGTGCCAGTAACGGGAGGGGCTCTATGATGAACACTGAAGCTTTCTTT
cdr3_aa: CASNGRGSMMNTEAFF

v_call: TRBV6-1
d_call: -
clone_size: -
j_call: TRBJ1-5
cdr3_nt: TGTGCCAGCACCGCATCGGGGGGGAGCAATCAGCCCCAGCATTTT
cdr3_aa: CASTASGGSNQPQHF

v_call: TRBV6-4
d_call: -
clone_size: once
j_call: TRBJ1-2
cdr3_nt: TGTGCCAGCAAGGGAGGGGATGGCTACACCTTC
cdr3_aa: CASKGGDGYTF

v_call: TRBV5-6
d_call: -
clone_size: -
j_call: TRBJ1-4
cdr3_nt: TGTGCCAGCAGCTTGGCCCAGAATGAAAAACTGTTTTTT
cdr3_aa: CASSLAQNEKLFF

v_call: TRBV6-5
d_call: TRBD1
clone_size: -
j_call: TRBJ2-7
cdr3_nt: TGTGCCAGCAGTTACTCGACAGGGACCACCTACGAGCAGTACTTC
cdr3_aa: CASSYSTGTTYEQYF

v_call: TRBV3-1/TRBV3-2
d_call: -
clone_size: -
j_call: TRBJ1-1
cdr3_nt: TGTGCCAGCAGCAGCAGGAGGGCTGGGGACACTGAAGCTTTCTTT
cdr3_aa: CASSSRRAGDTEAFF

v_call: TRBV24-1
d_call: -
clone_size: -
j_call: TRBJ1-2
cdr3_nt: TGTGCCACCTGGGAGGCGTACTATGGCTACACCTTC
cdr3_aa: CATWEAYYGYTF

v_call: TRBV18
d_call: TRBD1
clone_size: once
j_call: TRBJ1-1
cdr3_nt: TGTGCCAGCTCATTCGACAGGGGGCCGACTGAAGCTTTCTTT
cdr3_aa: CASSFDRGPTEAFF

v_call: TRBV14
d_call: -
clone_size: -
j_call: TRBJ2-5
cdr3_nt: TGTGCCAGCAGCCAAGAGATGGGCAGGGTGGGAGAGACCCAGTACTTC
cdr3_aa: CASSQEMGRVGETQYF

v_call: TRBV2
d_call: TRBD2
clone_size: few
j_call: TRBJ2-1
cdr3_nt: TGTGCCAGCAGTGGGGGACTAGCGGGGCTCTACAATGAGCAGTTCTTC
cdr3_aa: CASSGGLAGLYNEQFF

v_call: TRBV6-5
d_call: -
clone_size: -
j_call: TRBJ1-5
cdr3_nt: TGTGCCAGCAGTTACGGGGGGAGCAATCAGCCCCAGCATTTT
cdr3_aa: CASSYGGSNQPQHF

v_call: TRBV19
d_call: -
clone_size: -
j_call: TRBJ1-4
cdr3_nt: TGTGCCAGTAGTCGCCAGGGAAATGAAAAACTGTTTTTT
cdr3_aa: CASSRQGNEKLFF

v_call: TRBV25-1
d_call: -
clone_size: -
j_call: TRBJ2-7
cdr3_nt: TGTGCCAGCAGTGCCTACTACGAGCAGTACTTC
cdr3_aa: CASSAYYEQYF

v_call: TRBV29-1
d_call: -
clone_size: -
j_call: TRBJ1-4
cdr3_nt: TGCAGCGTCGTGTCCCCGAATGAAAAACTGTTTTTT
cdr3_aa: CSVVSPNEKLFF

v_call: TRBV9
d_call: TRBD2
clone_size: -
j_call: TRBJ2-7
cdr3_nt: TGTGCCAGCAGCCCAAGGACTAGCGGGAGCGAGCAGTACTTC
cdr3_aa: CASSPRTSGSEQYF

v_call: TRBV30
d_call: -
clone_size: -
j_call: TRBJ2-2
cdr3_nt: TGTGCCTGGGGTGGGGGGCGGAACAACCGGGACACCGGGGAGCTGTTTTTT
cdr3_aa: CAWGGGRNNRDTGELFF

v_call: TRBV6-5
d_call: -
clone_size: -
j_call: TRBJ2-3
cdr3_nt: TGTGCCAGCAGTAGTACACAGGTGACCACAGATACGCAGTATTTT
cdr3_aa: CASSSTQVTTDTQYF

v_call: TRBV5-8
d_call: TRBD1
clone_size: -
j_call: TRBJ2-7
cdr3_nt: TGTGCCAGCAGCTGGCTCCAGGGGGCAACCTACGAGCAGTACTTC
cdr3_aa: CASSWLQGATYEQYF

v_call: TRBV6-5
d_call: -
clone_size: -
j_call: TRBJ1-3
cdr3_nt: TGTGCCAGCAGTTACTCGGCGGGAACTGGAAACACCATATATTTT
cdr3_aa: CASSYSAGTGNTIYF

v_call: TRBV5-1
d_call: -
clone_size: -
j_call: TRBJ2-3
cdr3_nt: TGCGCCAGCGCCAGCGGGCCCACCGGAGGGACGCAGTATTTT
cdr3_aa: CASASGPTGGTQYF

v_call: TRBV18
d_call: TRBD1
clone_size: -
j_call: TRBJ2-2
cdr3_nt: TGTGCCAGCTCACCGGGACAGGCTCGCACCGGGGAGCTGTTTTTT
cdr3_aa: CASSPGQARTGELFF

v_call: TRBV28
d_call: -
clone_size: -
j_call: TRBJ2-1
cdr3_nt: TGTGCCAGCAGTTGGCCCCTTTTTATGGACAGCTCCTACAATGAGCAGTTCTTC
cdr3_aa: CASSWPLFMDSSYNEQFF

v_call: TRBV6-6
d_call: TRBD2
clone_size: -
j_call: TRBJ2-1
cdr3_nt: TGTGCCAGCAGTCGGGCTAGCGGGAGGGCCGAGGGCTCCTACAATGAGCAGTTCTTC
cdr3_aa: CASSRASGRAEGSYNEQFF

v_call: TRBV18
d_call: -
clone_size: -
j_call: TRBJ2-3
cdr3_nt: TGTGCCAGCTCACCCCTCAAGGAGCTAACCACTTCACCAACAGATACGCAGTATTTT
cdr3_aa: CASSPLKELTTSPTDTQYF

v_call: TRBV5-4
d_call: TRBD1
clone_size: -
j_call: TRBJ2-4
cdr3_nt: TGTGCCAGCAGCTTGAAGGGGGCGGGCATTCAGTACTTC
cdr3_aa: CASSLKGAGIQYF

v_call: TRBV18
d_call: TRBD2
clone_size: -
j_call: TRBJ2-4
cdr3_nt: TGTGCCAGCTCACCAGGGGCTAGCGGGTTCCTAGCCAAAAACATTCAGTACTTC
cdr3_aa: CASSPGASGFLAKNIQYF

v_call: TRBV14
d_call: TRBD1
clone_size: few
j_call: TRBJ1-3
cdr3_nt: TGTGCCAGCAGCCAGCGGACAGGGGTGATCTCTGGAAACACCATATATTTT
cdr3_aa: CASSQRTGVISGNTIYF

v_call: TRBV11-2
d_call: TRBD1
clone_size: -
j_call: TRBJ1-1
cdr3_nt: TGTGCCAGCAACACTTACCGGGACAGCAGCGAAGCTTTCTTT
cdr3_aa: CASNTYRDSSEAFF

v_call: TRBV3-1/TRBV3-2
d_call: TRBD1
clone_size: -
j_call: TRBJ1-2
cdr3_nt: TGTGCCAGCAGCCAAGGGGACAGGGGACCTATTGGCGGCTACACCTTC
cdr3_aa: CASSQGDRGPIGGYTF

v_call: TRBV5-1
d_call: -
clone_size: -
j_call: TRBJ1-2
cdr3_nt: TGCGCCAGCAGCTTGGCCAGATCAAACTATGGCTACACCTTC
cdr3_aa: CASSLARSNYGYTF

v_call: TRBV9
d_call: -
clone_size: once
j_call: TRBJ1-4
cdr3_nt: TGTGCCAGCAGCGTAGCGGGGAACACTAATGAAAAACTGTTTTTT
cdr3_aa: CASSVAGNTNEKLFF

v_call: TRBV3-1/TRBV3-2
d_call: -
clone_size: -
j_call: TRBJ2-1
cdr3_nt: TGTGCCAGCAGCCCTTACTTAAGCGGAGATTACAATGAGCAGTTCTTC
cdr3_aa: CASSPYLSGDYNEQFF

v_call: TRBV29-1
d_call: -
clone_size: -
j_call: TRBJ1-5
cdr3_nt: TGCAGCGTGGGGGCGTCCGGGATTCAGCCCCAGCATTTT
cdr3_aa: CSVGASGIQPQHF

v_call: TRBV10-1
d_call: TRBD2
clone_size: -
j_call: TRBJ2-1
cdr3_nt: TGCGCCAGCAGCACCGGGACTGCGGGAGTTGAGCAGTTCTTC
cdr3_aa: CASSTGTAGVEQFF

v_call: TRBV5-1
d_call: -
clone_size: -
j_call: TRBJ1-6
cdr3_nt: TGCGCCAGCAGCTTGTCCGGGACAACCCTCCACTTT
cdr3_aa: CASSLSGTTLHF

v_call: TRBV5-1
d_call: TRBD2
clone_size: -
j_call: TRBJ2-7
cdr3_nt: TGCGCCAGCAGCTCCGGCGGGGGTATAGTAAACGAGCAGTACTTC
cdr3_aa: CASSSGGGIVNEQYF

v_call: TRBV5-1
d_call: -
clone_size: -
j_call: TRBJ2-7
cdr3_nt: TGCGCCAGCAGCGACGGACTATCCTACGAGCAGTACTTC
cdr3_aa: CASSDGLSYEQYF

v_call: TRBV27
d_call: -
clone_size: -
j_call: TRBJ2-7
cdr3_nt: TGTGCCAGCAGTTTATCCAGACAGGACCACTACGAGCAGTACTTC
cdr3_aa: CASSLSRQDHYEQYF

v_call: TRBV12-3/TRBV12-4
d_call: -
clone_size: -
j_call: TRBJ1-2
cdr3_nt: TGTGCCAGCAGAGCCCAGGGGCTCGGAGGCTACACCTTC
cdr3_aa: CASRAQGLGGYTF